This TCR beta chain emerged from a study of control samples from healthy donors and cancer patients. Profiling relied on immunoSEQ multiplex PCR, and the TCRdb table lists in-frame clones only, not all of them. The table has under 150,000 clones, around nine tenths seen once. V was shortened by 0 bases and J by 2 bases, with 7 bases between the two germline ends. CDR1 is SGHNT and CDR2 is YYREEE in the germline V gene (reference sequence). The CDR3 has 14 amino acids. This TCR was sampled from a man younger than 40 in good health. The gene calls are TRBV5-4 and TRBJ2-3; D gene ambiguous. Specimen: blood. The CDR3 region has the DNA TGTGCCAGCAGCTTGGCCCGCTTCACAGATACGCAGTATTTT. Its protein product is CASSLARFTDTQYF. Combining the CDR3 with reference TRBV5-4 and TRBJ2-3 gives the whole variable domain ETGVTQSPTHLIKTRGQQVTLRCSSQSGHNTVSWYQQALGQGPQFIFQYYREEENGRGNFPPRFSGLQFPNYSSELNVNALELDDSALYLCASSLARFTDTQYFGPGTRLTVL.